Below are 20 T cell receptor beta chains sequenced from a single sample in a study of shared clonotypes between healthy human individuals. Some clones are missing from TCRdb's copy, which holds only in-frame ones; the method was immunoSEQ multiplex PCR. The sample has about 980,000 clones; about 80% are singletons. Material: memory CD4+ T cells sorted from blood. The subset was: CD45RA-negative fraction. All receptors come from a man younger than 35 in good health.

This rearrangement joins TRBV25-1 to TRBJ2-3; TRBD2 aligns across 8 bases. V lost 3 bases and J lost 11; bases outside the gene matches: 4. The CDR3 totals 12 residues. Germline CDR1 is MGHDK and CDR2 is SYGVNS. The CDR3 coding sequence is TGTGCCAGCAGTGATGGACTAGCTGAGCAGTATTTT. It encodes CASSDGLAEQYF. Full variable domain (rest looked up from reference TRBV25-1 and TRBJ2-3): EADIYQTPRYLVIGTGKKITLECSQTMGHDKMYWYQQDPGMELHLIHYSYGVNSTEKGDLSSESTVSRIRTEHFPLTLESARPSHTSQYLCASSDGLAEQYFGPGTRLTVL.

With respect to this clone: A read error may be the cause here, since a much bigger clone is one base away. Other DNA variants within this sample encode the same CDR3. This rearrangement joins TRBV18 to TRBJ2-5; D uncertain. The CDR3 length is 12 residues. Per the germline V gene, CDR1 is KGHSH and CDR2 is LQKENI. V was shortened by 3 bases and J by 2 bases, with 4 bases between the two germline ends. CDR3 in amino acids: CASSPSQETQYF. DNA of the CDR3: TGTGCCAGCTCACCCTCACAAGAGACCCAGTACTTC.

V and J are TRBV10-3 and TRBJ2-1, with TRBD2 matching over 9 bases. This CDR3 is 13 amino acids long. The germline CDR1 and CDR2 sequences are ENHRY and SYGVKD. V gave up 11 bases and J gave up 6 bases; unmatched junction bases: 8. In nucleotides, the CDR3 is TGTGCCGGGGCTAGCGGGATAAGCAATGAGCAGTTCTTC. Its protein product is CAGASGISNEQFF.

The rearrangement links TRBV6-5 to TRBJ2-1; 7 bases are shared with TRBD2. CDR3 length: 14 amino acids. The trim removed 2 bases at V and 9 bases at J, leaving 7 bases unmatched. CDR1 and CDR2 from the germline V gene are MNHEY and SVGAGI. The CDR3 DNA follows: TGTGCCAGCAGTTACAGCGGGACCCACGGTGAGCAGTTCTTC. Translated, it gives CASSYSGTHGEQFF.

There are many counts of this clone. The rearrangement joins TRBV11-2 to TRBJ2-7; D not certain. CDR1 is SGHAT, CDR2 FQNNGV, per germline. V lost 5 bases, J lost 0 bases, and 11 bases lay in between. This CDR3 has 14 residues. This chain's CDR3 is CASSTRLVSYEQYF. CDR3 coding DNA: TGTGCCAGCAGCACGCGACTGGTCTCCTACGAGCAGTACTTC.

This rearrangement joins TRBV5-1 to TRBJ2-3; D tentatively reads TRBD1 or TRBD2 (5 bases each). Deletions cut 6 bases from V and 0 bases from J, with 14 bases between. The germline CDR1 and CDR2 sequences are SGHRS and YFSETQ. This CDR3 spans 15 amino acids. This CDR3 reads CASKPGTTSTDTQYF. The CDR3 DNA follows: TGCGCCAGCAAACCAGGGACCACTAGCACAGATACGCAGTATTTT.

This clone was picked up a small number of times. The V and J genes are TRBV7-3 and TRBJ1-5; TRBD1 matches at 8 bases. The V segment lost 1 base and the J segment 7 bases; nucleotides outside the gene matches: 9. Germline CDR1 and CDR2: SGHTA and FQGTGA. The CDR3 is 16 amino acids. Here the CDR3 DNA reads TGTGCCAGCAGCTTAAAGTTCAGGGGGCGCAGACAGCCCCAGCATTTT. Protein: CASSLKFRGRRQPQHF.

The chain employs TRBV9 and TRBJ2-3; 11 bases align to TRBD2. The CDR3 totals 16 residues. Germline lookup yields CDR1 SGDLS and CDR2 YYNGEE. Trimming removed 4 bases from V and 2 bases from J; junction bases left unmatched: 6. The DNA for the CDR3 is TGTGCCAGCAGCCCCGGGACTAGCGGTTTCACAGATACGCAGTATTTT. Amino acids: CASSPGTSGFTDTQYF. The full variable domain, rest sourced from reference TRBV9 and TRBJ2-3, is DSGVTQTPKHLITATGQRVTLRCSPRSGDLSVYWYQQSLDQGLQFLIQYYNGEERAKGNILERFSAQQFPDLHSELNLSSLELGDSALYFCASSPGTSGFTDTQYFGPGTRLTVL.

In its sample, this clone was seen once. The chain combines TRBV20-1 with TRBJ2-3, with a possible D match to TRBD2 (5 bases). V was pared by 6 bases and J by 4 bases, with 8 bases between. In germline, CDR1 is DFQATT, CDR2 SNEGSKA (reference sequence). This CDR3 spans 11 amino acids. CDR3 sequence: CSAIGADTQYF. Written as DNA, the CDR3 is TGCAGTGCCATCGGGGCAGATACGCAGTATTTT.

This chain links TRBV5-1 with TRBJ2-7, with 11 bases fitting TRBD2. The germline V gene encodes CDR1 SGHRS and CDR2 YFSETQ. J lost 5 bases, V lost 5 bases, and 18 bases had no gene match. This CDR3 is built from 18 residues. For the CDR3, the DNA is TGCGCCAGCAGACCGACTAGCGGGAACCCAGCGGGGACCCACGAGCAGTACTTC. Translating gives CASRPTSGNPAGTHEQYF.

The J gene is TRBJ2-4, the V gene TRBV5-1; D remains unclear. Germline V gene sequence: CDR1 SGHRS, CDR2 YFSETQ. Trimming shortened V by 0 bases and J by 4 bases, and 23 bases separated the two germline ends. The CDR3 has 19 amino acids. CDR3: CASSLEELRTDREKNIQYF. In DNA form, the CDR3 reads TGCGCCAGCAGCTTGGAGGAGCTTCGCACGGACCGCGAAAAAAACATTCAGTACTTC.

The chain employs TRBV30 and TRBJ2-5; no firm D call. This CDR3 has 10 residues. The germline CDR1 and CDR2 sequences are GTSNPN and SVGIG (reference sequence). V dropped 1 base and J dropped 5 bases, with 2 bases sitting between them. The CDR3, as DNA: TGTGCCTGGAGTGCGGAGACCCAGTACTTC. This translates into CAWSAETQYF. The variable domain in full, with the rest retrieved from reference TRBV30 and TRBJ2-5, is SQTIHQWPATLVQPVGSPLSLECTVEGTSNPNLYWYRQAAGRGLQLLFYSVGIGQISSEVPQNLSASRPQDRQFILSSKKLLLSDSGFYLCAWSAETQYFGPGTRLLVL.

The chain uses TRBV5-1 and TRBJ2-2; D might be TRBD1 (6 bases). Trimming took 0 bases from V and 5 from J, leaving 14 bases between them. The CDR3 has 16 amino acids. Germline CDR1 is SGHRS and CDR2 is YFSETQ. The CDR3 protein is CASSLAPTGSTGELFF. The DNA for the CDR3 is TGCGCCAGCAGCTTGGCCCCAACAGGGTCTACCGGGGAGCTGTTTTTT. Drawing the rest from reference TRBV5-1 and TRBJ2-2, the complete variable domain is KAGVTQTPRYLIKTRGQQVTLSCSPISGHRSVSWYQQTPGQGLQFLFEYFSETQRNKGNFPGRFSGRQFSNSRSEMNVSTLELGDSALYLCASSLAPTGSTGELFFGEGSRLTVL.

The chain recombines TRBV5-5 with TRBJ1-4; TRBD1 aligns across 10 bases. V shed 4 bases and J 7 bases; nucleotides not matched to a gene: 7. The CDR3 sequence is 15 residues long. Germline CDR1 reads SGHKS; CDR2 reads YYEKEE (reference sequence). The CDR3 loop is CASSLEDRGSEKLFF. In DNA form, the CDR3 reads TGTGCCAGCAGCCTAGAGGACAGGGGGAGTGAAAAACTGTTTTTT.

The CDR3 DNA reads as TGTGCCTGGAGTGTACGCGGACAGGGGTTTTATCAGCCCCAGCATTTT. Its protein product is CAWSVRGQGFYQPQHF. The chain combines TRBV30 with TRBJ1-5, with 9 bases that match TRBD1. V shed 0 bases and J 5 bases; nucleotides not matched to a gene: 8. CDR1 is GTSNPN, CDR2 SVGIG, per germline (reference sequence). The CDR3 totals 16 residues.

This clone was seen just once. Other DNA sequences from this sample encode an identical CDR3 as well. The chain employs TRBV30 and TRBJ1-1; D remains unclear. This CDR3 is built from 13 residues. The V end was cut by 2 bases, the J end by 1 base, with 8 bases between. Germline lookup yields CDR1 GTSNPN and CDR2 SVGIG (reference sequence). The CDR3 DNA reads as TGTGCCTGGAGTACCCAATCGAACACTGAAGCTTTCTTT. It translates to CAWSTQSNTEAFF.

V gene TRBV5-1 combines with J gene TRBJ1-2; possible D gene TRBD1, 5 bases. Trimming took off 3 bases at V and 4 bases at J, with 10 bases between the two ends. This CDR3 spans 13 amino acids. From germline, CDR1 is SGHRS and CDR2 YFSETQ. The CDR3 loop is CASSWAQGYGYTF. The DNA of the CDR3 is TGCGCCAGCAGCTGGGCCCAGGGCTATGGCTACACCTTC.

The chain joins TRBV6-6 to TRBJ2-7; weak D call: TRBD2 (5 bases). Germline V gene data show CDR1 as MNHNY and CDR2 as SVGAGI (reference sequence). V lost 6 bases, J lost 7 bases, and 16 bases lay in between. The CDR3 sequence is 13 residues long. The CDR3, as DNA: TGTGCCAGCAGGCAAGGGTCCACGGGGGAGCAGTACTTC. Encoded protein: CASRQGSTGEQYF.

Comments on this clone: Other DNA sequences in this sample translate to the same CDR3. J is TRBJ1-5 and V is TRBV18; TRBD1 matches at 7 bases. The J segment lost 4 bases and the V segment lost 6 bases, leaving 3 bases of the junction unmatched. The CDR3 is made up of 13 amino acids. CDR1 and CDR2 (germline): KGHSH, LQKENI. This chain's CDR3 is CASSGQANQPQHF. CDR3 DNA: TGTGCCAGCTCCGGACAGGCAAATCAGCCCCAGCATTTT.

The genes are TRBV30 and TRBJ2-5; 9 bases agree with TRBD2. CDR3 size: 15 residues. The V and J ends lost 1 base and 5 bases, in that order; junction bases with no gene match: 8. Germline loops: CDR1 GTSNPN, CDR2 SVGIG (reference sequence). In nucleotides, the CDR3 is TGTGCCTGGAGTGCGCGGGGGGGCCGGAGTGAGACCCAGTACTTC. It specifies CAWSARGGRSETQYF.